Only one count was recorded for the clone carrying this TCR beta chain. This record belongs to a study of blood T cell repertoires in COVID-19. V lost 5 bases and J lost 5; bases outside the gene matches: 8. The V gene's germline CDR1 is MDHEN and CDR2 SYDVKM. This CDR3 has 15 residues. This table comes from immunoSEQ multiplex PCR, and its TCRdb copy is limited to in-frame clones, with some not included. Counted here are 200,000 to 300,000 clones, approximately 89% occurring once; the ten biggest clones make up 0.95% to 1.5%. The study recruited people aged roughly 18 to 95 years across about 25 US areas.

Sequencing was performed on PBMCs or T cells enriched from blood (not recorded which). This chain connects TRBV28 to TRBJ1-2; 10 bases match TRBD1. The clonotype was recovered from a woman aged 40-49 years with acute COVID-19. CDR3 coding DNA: TGTGCCAGCAGTCTAGGGACAGGGGCCTTATATGGCTACACCTTC. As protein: CASSLGTGALYGYTF.